This TCR beta chain was retrieved from a study of Ad26.COV2.S vaccination and SARS-CoV-2 variants. Notes on the study in general: Non-spike TCR breadth was similar in vaccine and placebo recipients. Substantial breadth was reportedly displayed by spike-specific CD8+ and CD4+ T cell responses after vaccination.

This clone was seen more than once but under ten times. The antigen remains unidentified. The CDR3 loop spans 16 amino acids. Trimming removed 7 bases from V and 0 bases from J, with 15 bases in between. Germline V gene data show CDR1 as MGHDK and CDR2 as SYGVNS. TCRdb's table, derived via immunoSEQ multiplex PCR, lists solely in-frame clones and lacks some. The sample holds some 190,000 clones, roughly 89% seen once. The sequenced sample was peripheral blood, obtained after recovery from COVID-19. This chain uses TRBV25-1 with TRBJ2-2; D possibly corresponds to TRBD1 (7 bases). The clonotype was recovered from a human donor who had recovered from COVID-19. CDR3 loop: CASTRRDSSNTGELFF. DNA for the CDR3: TGTGCCAGCACGAGGCGGGACAGTTCGAACACCGGGGAGCTGTTTTTT.